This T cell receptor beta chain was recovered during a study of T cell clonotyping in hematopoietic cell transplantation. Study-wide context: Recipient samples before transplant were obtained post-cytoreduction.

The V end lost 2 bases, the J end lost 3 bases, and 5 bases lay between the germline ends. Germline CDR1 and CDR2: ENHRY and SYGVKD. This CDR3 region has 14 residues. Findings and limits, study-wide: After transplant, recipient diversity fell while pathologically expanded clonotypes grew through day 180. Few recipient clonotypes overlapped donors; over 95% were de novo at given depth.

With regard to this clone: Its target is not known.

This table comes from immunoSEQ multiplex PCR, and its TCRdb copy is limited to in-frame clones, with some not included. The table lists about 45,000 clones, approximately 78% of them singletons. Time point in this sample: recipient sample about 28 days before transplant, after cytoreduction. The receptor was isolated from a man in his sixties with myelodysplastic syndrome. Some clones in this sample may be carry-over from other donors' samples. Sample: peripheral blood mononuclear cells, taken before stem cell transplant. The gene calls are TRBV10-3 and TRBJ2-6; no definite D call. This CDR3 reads CAISEAIGANVLTF. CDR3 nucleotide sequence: TGTGCCATCAGTGAGGCTATTGGGGCCAACGTCCTGACTTTC.